The rows below give T cell receptor beta chains drawn from one sample of a study of Ad26.COV2.S vaccination and SARS-CoV-2 variants. Measured with immunoSEQ multiplex PCR; TCRdb has only the in-frame clones, and not every one. The sample holds some 340,000 clones, about 82% seen once. The sequences come from peripheral blood, collected in a trial of Ad26.COV2.S vaccine versus placebo. The receptors derive from a person between 18 and 59 years old who received the Ad26.COV2.S COVID-19 vaccine or a placebo. CDR3s include the opening cysteine and the closing phenylalanine or tryptophan. A D gene is named only where the DNA matches it firmly. Clone size is stated in some rows and not others, as once, few, many or a class when expanded.

j_call | d_call | v_call | clone_size | cdr3_length | cdr3_aa | cdr3_nt
TRBJ2-5 | - | TRBV7-2 | - | 14 | CASSPRGVWETQYF | TGTGCCAGCAGCCCCAGGGGGGTCTGGGAGACCCAGTACTTC
TRBJ1-5 | - | TRBV28 | - | 14 | CASSLLDGNQPQHF | TGTGCCAGCAGTTTATTGGACGGGAATCAGCCCCAGCATTTT
TRBJ2-3 | TRBD2 | TRBV19 | - | 16 | CASSIQPGGRADTQYF | TGTGCCAGTAGTATACAACCGGGGGGGCGAGCAGATACGCAGTATTTT
TRBJ2-7 | - | TRBV6-5 | - | 12 | CASDRPFDEQYF | TGTGCCAGCGACCGACCGTTCGACGAGCAGTACTTC
TRBJ1-3 | TRBD1 | TRBV11-2 | - | 15 | CASSPGTGAGNTIYF | TGTGCCAGCAGCCCCGGGACAGGGGCTGGAAACACCATATATTTT
TRBJ1-2 | TRBD1 | TRBV3-1/TRBV3-2 | - | 13 | CASSQEGQRGYTF | TGTGCCAGCAGCCAAGAGGGACAGCGCGGCTACACCTTC
TRBJ1-6 | TRBD1 | TRBV6-2/TRBV6-3 | - | 15 | CASSRPGQDNSPLHF | TGTGCCAGCAGTCGACCGGGACAGGATAATTCACCCCTCCACTTT
TRBJ1-4 | - | TRBV27 | - | 14 | CASSLYGTNEKLFF | TGTGCCAGCAGTTTATACGGGACTAATGAAAAACTGTTTTTT
TRBJ1-2 | - | TRBV2 | - | 15 | CASSQGGTANYGYTF | TGTGCCAGCAGTCAAGGGGGTACAGCTAACTATGGCTACACCTTC
TRBJ1-1 | - | TRBV29-1 | - | 13 | CSVVSSGNTEAFF | TGCAGCGTTGTCTCGTCGGGGAACACTGAAGCTTTCTTT
TRBJ2-7 | TRBD1 | TRBV5-8 | - | 15 | CASSLARDSFYEQYF | TGTGCCAGCAGCTTGGCCAGGGACAGTTTCTACGAGCAGTACTTC
TRBJ2-2 | - | TRBV7-2 | few | 18 | CASSARTIPGVNTGELFF | TGTGCCAGCAGCGCTCGCACTATCCCGGGGGTAAACACCGGGGAGCTGTTTTTT
TRBJ2-1 | TRBD1 | TRBV19 | - | 15 | CASSVQTGGYNEQFF | TGTGCCAGTAGTGTCCAGACAGGGGGCTACAATGAGCAGTTCTTC
TRBJ2-1 | TRBD1 | TRBV7-6 | - | 13 | CASSLETGSEQFF | TGTGCCAGCAGCTTAGAGACAGGGAGTGAGCAGTTCTTC
TRBJ2-3 | - | TRBV3-1/TRBV3-2 | - | 16 | CASSQGGATSGDTQYF | TGTGCCAGCAGCCAAGGGGGAGCCACATCGGGAGATACGCAGTATTTT
TRBJ1-3 | - | TRBV19 | - | 16 | CASTLYRHGSGNTIYF | TGTGCCAGTACTCTCTACCGTCACGGATCCGGAAACACCATATATTTT
TRBJ2-5 | TRBD2 | TRBV6-5 | - | 15 | CASSMYSGGLETQYF | TGTGCCAGCAGTATGTATAGCGGGGGCCTGGAGACCCAGTACTTC
TRBJ2-7 | - | TRBV6-5 | - | 15 | CASSRWTAFVGEQYF | TGTGCCAGCAGTAGATGGACAGCCTTTGTCGGCGAGCAGTACTTC
TRBJ2-2 | - | TRBV5-1 | - | 14 | CASSLGPSDGELFF | TGCGCCAGCAGCTTGGGGCCGTCGGACGGGGAGCTGTTTTTT
TRBJ2-2 | - | TRBV5-1 | - | 14 | CASRIQGVTGELFF | TGCGCCAGCAGGATTCAGGGAGTAACCGGGGAGCTGTTTTTT
TRBJ2-5 | - | TRBV19 | - | 11 | CASSEGETQYF | TGTGCCAGTAGTGAGGGAGAGACCCAGTACTTC
TRBJ2-2 | TRBD2 | TRBV7-9 | once | 18 | CASLPPGLAGGLTGELFF | TGTGCCAGCCTACCACCGGGACTAGCGGGGGGGCTCACCGGGGAGCTGTTTTTT
TRBJ2-7 | TRBD1 | TRBV19 | - | 15 | CASSIGGQGAYEQYF | TGTGCCAGTAGTATAGGGGGACAGGGGGCCTACGAGCAGTACTTC
TRBJ2-3 | TRBD2 | TRBV5-6 | - | 17 | CASSLYVGGGATDTQYF | TGTGCCAGCAGCTTGTATGTCGGCGGGGGGGCCACAGATACGCAGTATTTT
TRBJ2-3 | - | TRBV27 | - | 14 | CASSHGGSTDTQYF | TGTGCCAGTTCCCACGGCGGTAGCACAGATACGCAGTATTTT
TRBJ1-2 | - | TRBV10-3 | - | 15 | CAISESNRKEYGYTF | TGTGCCATCAGTGAGTCGAACAGGAAGGAATATGGCTACACCTTC
TRBJ1-6 | TRBD1 | TRBV28 | - | 17 | CASRAGTANSYNSPLHF | TGTGCCAGCAGGGCCGGGACAGCGAATTCCTATAATTCACCCCTCCACTTT
TRBJ2-5 | - | TRBV5-8 | - | 13 | CASSLEIEETQYF | TGTGCCAGCAGCTTGGAGATTGAAGAGACCCAGTACTTC
TRBJ1-1 | - | TRBV6-5 | - | 11 | CATRRNTEAFF | TGTGCCACACGACGGAACACTGAAGCTTTCTTT
TRBJ2-1 | TRBD2 | TRBV7-2 | once | 19 | CASSLGLAGGLNAYNEQFF | TGTGCCAGCAGCCTCGGACTAGCGGGGGGGCTTAATGCCTACAATGAGCAGTTCTTC